What follows are 12 T cell receptor beta chains derived from one specimen sequenced in a study of T cell changes during pregnancy in multiple sclerosis. Sequencing was performed with immunoSEQ multiplex PCR; in TCRdb, only in-frame clones are kept and a portion is missing. Here the sample spans tens of thousands of clones, 90% being singletons. The sample consisted of peripheral blood, taken in the third trimester of pregnancy. Receptors were obtained from a female donor with multiple sclerosis, enrolled in a pregnancy study.

This clone was detected only a few times. This sequence joins TRBV7-9 and TRBJ1-1; TRBD1 matches at 7 bases. The J segment lost 10 bases and the V segment lost 7 bases, leaving 9 bases of the junction unmatched. The length of the CDR3 is 12 residues. In germline, CDR1 is SEHNR, CDR2 FQNEAQ (reference sequence). The CDR3 loop reads CASTRGVVGAFF. The CDR3 bases are TGTGCCAGCACCAGGGGGGTTGTTGGAGCTTTCTTT. Full variable domain (rest looked up from reference TRBV7-9 and TRBJ1-1): DTGVSQNPRHKITKRGQNVTFRCDPISEHNRLYWYRQTLGQGPEFLTYFQNEAQLEKSRLLSDRFSAERPKGSFSTLEIQRTEQGDSAMYLCASTRGVVGAFFGQGTRLTVV.

The gene calls are TRBV18 and TRBJ1-2; 7 nucleotides agree with TRBD1. V gave up 4 bases and J gave up 5 bases; unmatched junction bases: 10. CDR3 size: 15 residues. Germline V gene data show CDR1 as KGHSH and CDR2 as LQKENI. The CDR3 DNA sequence: TGTGCCAGCTCACTTATCGACAGGGAAGGGTATGGCTACACCTTC. Translating gives CASSLIDREGYGYTF.

This chain connects TRBV6-5 to TRBJ1-2; D unclear. V was pared by 2 bases and J by 4 bases, with 11 bases between. Per germline, CDR1 MNHEY and CDR2 SVGAGI. The CDR3 spans 14 residues. DNA of the CDR3: TGTGCCAGCAGTTACGGAACGGGTCTCTATGGCTACACCTTC. It yields the protein CASSYGTGLYGYTF.

This chain uses TRBV30 with TRBJ2-3, with D unclear. V was pared by 5 bases and J by 2 bases, with 14 bases between. This CDR3 region has 14 residues. Germline-derived CDR1 and CDR2 are GTSNPN and SVGIG (reference sequence). This CDR3 reads CAWGLNGFTDTQYF. The DNA of the CDR3 is TGTGCCTGGGGCCTTAACGGGTTCACAGATACGCAGTATTTT.

This chain links TRBV5-4 with TRBJ2-7, with D hard to call. Per germline, CDR1 SGHNT and CDR2 YYREEE (reference sequence). Trimming stripped 2 bases from V and 3 bases from J, with 15 bases between. CDR3 length: 15 amino acids. The CDR3 sequence: CASSLRSKVSYEQYF. As DNA, the CDR3 is TGTGCCAGCAGCTTACGGTCAAAAGTGAGCTACGAGCAGTACTTC.

The genes are TRBV4-3 and TRBJ2-7; 8 bases match TRBD1. CDR1 and CDR2 (germline): LGHNA, YSLEER. CDR3 length: 15 residues. V dropped 0 bases and J dropped 6; count of bases not matched to a gene: 7. CDR3 amino acids: CASSQDQGANSEQYF. The CDR3 nucleotides are TGCGCCAGCAGCCAAGATCAGGGGGCAAACTCCGAGCAGTACTTC.

The count of this clone is one. The J gene is TRBJ2-7, the V gene TRBV30, with TRBD2 identical over 9 bases. The ends lost 0 bases at V and 4 bases at J; junction bases unmatched: 16. The germline V gene has CDR1 GTSNPN and CDR2 SVGIG (reference sequence). The CDR3 is made up of 18 amino acids. The CDR3 DNA follows: TGTGCCTGGAGTGTTGGGGTATTCGGGACTAGCCAAACTTACGAGCAGTACTTC. Amino acid sequence: CAWSVGVFGTSQTYEQYF.

This sequence joins TRBV29-1 and TRBJ1-1; tentatively, D is TRBD1 (6 bases). V lost 6 bases and J 0 bases, leaving 14 bases between the germline ends. The germline CDR1 and CDR2 sequences are SQVTM and ANQGSEA. The CDR3 length is 14 residues. CDR3 nucleotides: TGCAGCGTGCCCCCGGGACACCTGAACACTGAAGCTTTCTTT. Encoded protein: CSVPPGHLNTEAFF.

The chain combines TRBV13 with TRBJ2-5; a weak D match, TRBD2 (5 bases). V gave up 5 bases and J gave up 5 bases, with 12 bases separating them. There are 13 residues in the CDR3. Germline values: CDR1 PRHDT, CDR2 FYEKMQ (reference sequence). The CDR3 here is CASSPEGSETQYF. In DNA form, the CDR3 reads TGTGCCAGCAGCCCCGAGGGATCGGAGACCCAGTACTTC.

The chain couples TRBV7-9 to TRBJ2-3; 10 nucleotides agree with TRBD1. The ends lost 2 bases at V and 2 bases at J; junction bases unmatched: 13. The CDR3 covers 19 residues. Germline assignment: CDR1 SEHNR and CDR2 FQNEAQ (reference sequence). The CDR3 nucleotides read TGTGCCAGCAGCTTACCGCGGGGGGAAGGGACAGGGGTCACAGATACGCAGTATTTT. It codes for CASSLPRGEGTGVTDTQYF.

J is TRBJ2-1 and V is TRBV27; 13 bases map to TRBD2. The CDR3 has 15 residues. The V gene end was trimmed by 6 bases and the J gene end by 10 bases; junction bases not matched to a gene: 9. The germline V gene encodes CDR1 MNHEY and CDR2 SMNVEV (reference sequence). In nucleotides, the CDR3 is TGTGCCAGCAGGGATAGACTAGCGGGGGGTGGGGAGCAGTTCTTC. Its translation is CASRDRLAGGGEQFF.

The V call is TRBV4-1, the J call TRBJ2-1; TRBD2 matches at 7 bases. From germline, CDR1 is MGHRA and CDR2 YSYEKL. Trimming at V came to 3 bases and at J to 0 bases, leaving 8 bases not matched to a gene. The CDR3 extends over 17 amino acids. The CDR3 reads CASSQLFGGNSYNEQFF. Here the CDR3 DNA reads TGCGCCAGCAGCCAGCTCTTCGGGGGGAACTCCTACAATGAGCAGTTCTTC.